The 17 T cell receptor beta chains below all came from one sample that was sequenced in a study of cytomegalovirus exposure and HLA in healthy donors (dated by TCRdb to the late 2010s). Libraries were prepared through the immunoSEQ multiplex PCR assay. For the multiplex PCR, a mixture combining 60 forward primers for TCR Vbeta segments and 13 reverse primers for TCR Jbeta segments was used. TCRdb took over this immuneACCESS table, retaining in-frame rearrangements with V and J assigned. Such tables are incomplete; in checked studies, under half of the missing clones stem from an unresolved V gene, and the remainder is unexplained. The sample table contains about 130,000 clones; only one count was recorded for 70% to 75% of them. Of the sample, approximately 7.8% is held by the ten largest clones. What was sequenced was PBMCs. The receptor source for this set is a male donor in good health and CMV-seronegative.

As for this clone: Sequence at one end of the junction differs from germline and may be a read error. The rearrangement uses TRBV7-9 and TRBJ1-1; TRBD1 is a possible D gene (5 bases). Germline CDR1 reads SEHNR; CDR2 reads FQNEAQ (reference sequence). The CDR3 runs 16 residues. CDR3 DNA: TGTTCCAGCAGCTTAGATCCGAGACAGAGAAACACTGAAGCTTTCTTT. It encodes CSSSLDPRQRNTEAFF.

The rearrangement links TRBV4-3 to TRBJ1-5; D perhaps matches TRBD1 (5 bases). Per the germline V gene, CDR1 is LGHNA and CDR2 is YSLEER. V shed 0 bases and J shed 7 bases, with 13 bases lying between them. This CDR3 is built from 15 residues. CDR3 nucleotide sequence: TGCGCCAGCAGCCAAGATGCGGGGGGGGACCAGCCCCAGCATTTT. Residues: CASSQDAGGDQPQHF.

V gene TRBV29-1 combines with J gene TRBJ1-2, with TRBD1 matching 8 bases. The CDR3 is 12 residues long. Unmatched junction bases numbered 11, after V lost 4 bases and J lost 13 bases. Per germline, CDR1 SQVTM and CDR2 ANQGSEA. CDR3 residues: CSVGRQGWESTF. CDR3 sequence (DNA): TGCAGCGTTGGAAGACAGGGGTGGGAGAGCACCTTC.

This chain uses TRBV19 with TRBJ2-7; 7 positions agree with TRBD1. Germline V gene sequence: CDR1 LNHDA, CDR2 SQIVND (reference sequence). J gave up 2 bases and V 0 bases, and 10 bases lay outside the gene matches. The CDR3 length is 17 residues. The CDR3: CASSIDLWTGGAYEQYF. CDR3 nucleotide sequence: TGTGCCAGTAGTATAGATCTTTGGACAGGTGGGGCCTACGAGCAGTACTTC.

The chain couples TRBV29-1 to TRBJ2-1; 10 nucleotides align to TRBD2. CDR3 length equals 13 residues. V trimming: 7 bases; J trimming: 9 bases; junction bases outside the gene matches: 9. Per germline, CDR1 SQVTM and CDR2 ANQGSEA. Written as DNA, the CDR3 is TGCAGCGCCGAGACTAGCGGGTGGGGTGAGCAGTTCTTC. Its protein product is CSAETSGWGEQFF.

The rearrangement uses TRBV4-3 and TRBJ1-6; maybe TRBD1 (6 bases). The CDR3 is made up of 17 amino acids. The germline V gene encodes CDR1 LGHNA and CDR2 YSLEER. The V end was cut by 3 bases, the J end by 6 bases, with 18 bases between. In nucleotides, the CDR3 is TGCGCCAGCAGCCACAACTTTAAACAGGGTGGTAATTCACCCCTCCACTTT. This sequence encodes CASSHNFKQGGNSPLHF.

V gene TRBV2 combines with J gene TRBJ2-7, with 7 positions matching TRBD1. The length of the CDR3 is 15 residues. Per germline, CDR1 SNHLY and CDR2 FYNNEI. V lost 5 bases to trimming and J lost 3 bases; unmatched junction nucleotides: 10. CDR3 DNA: TGTGCCAGCAGTCCAAGGACAGGAAAACACTACGAGCAGTACTTC. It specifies CASSPRTGKHYEQYF.

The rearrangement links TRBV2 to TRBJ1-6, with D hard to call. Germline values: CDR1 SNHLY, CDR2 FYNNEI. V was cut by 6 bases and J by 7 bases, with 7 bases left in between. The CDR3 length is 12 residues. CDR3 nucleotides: TGTGCCAGCAGCCCGGTAAATTCACCCCTCCACTTT. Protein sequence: CASSPVNSPLHF.

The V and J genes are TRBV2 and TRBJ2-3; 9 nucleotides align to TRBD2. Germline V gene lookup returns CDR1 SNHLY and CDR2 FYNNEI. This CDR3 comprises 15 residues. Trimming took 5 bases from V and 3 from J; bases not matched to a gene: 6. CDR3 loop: CASSSRGGHTDTQYF. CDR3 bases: TGTGCCAGCAGTTCGCGGGGGGGCCATACAGATACGCAGTATTTT.

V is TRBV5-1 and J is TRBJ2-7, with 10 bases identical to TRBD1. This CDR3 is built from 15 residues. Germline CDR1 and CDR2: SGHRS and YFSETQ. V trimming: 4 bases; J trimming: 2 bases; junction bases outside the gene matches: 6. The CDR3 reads CASSPRDRGAYEQYF. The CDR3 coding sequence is TGCGCCAGCAGCCCCCGGGACAGGGGCGCCTACGAGCAGTACTTC.

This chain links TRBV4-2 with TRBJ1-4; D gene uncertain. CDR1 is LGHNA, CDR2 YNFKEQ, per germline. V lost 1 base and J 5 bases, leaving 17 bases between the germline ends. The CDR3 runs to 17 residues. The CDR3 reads CASSQGPPLRVNEKLFF. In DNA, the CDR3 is TGTGCCAGCAGCCAAGGACCCCCCTTGAGGGTAAATGAAAAACTGTTTTTT.

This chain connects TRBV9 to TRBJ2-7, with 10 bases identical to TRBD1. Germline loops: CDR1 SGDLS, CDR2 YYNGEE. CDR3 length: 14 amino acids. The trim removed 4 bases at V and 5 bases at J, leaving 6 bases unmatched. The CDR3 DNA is TGTGCCAGCAGCACGACAGGGGGCGGGAACGAGCAGTACTTC. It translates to CASSTTGGGNEQYF.

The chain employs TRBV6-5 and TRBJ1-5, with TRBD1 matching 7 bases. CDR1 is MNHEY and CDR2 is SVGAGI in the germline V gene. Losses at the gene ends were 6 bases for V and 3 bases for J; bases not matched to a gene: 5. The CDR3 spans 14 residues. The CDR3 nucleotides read TGTGCCAGCAGGGATACAGGGGCCAATCAGCCCCAGCATTTT. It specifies CASRDTGANQPQHF.

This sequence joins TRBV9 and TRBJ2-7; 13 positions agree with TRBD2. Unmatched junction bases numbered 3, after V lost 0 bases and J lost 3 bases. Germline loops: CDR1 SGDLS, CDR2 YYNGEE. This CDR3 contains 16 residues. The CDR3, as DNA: TGTGCCAGCAGCGTAGCTGGGACTAGCGGGATCTACGAGCAGTACTTC. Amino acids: CASSVAGTSGIYEQYF.

CDR3 coding DNA: TGTGCCAGCACACGGGACAGGCTGACTAGCTCCTACAATGAGCAGTTCTTC. Its protein is CASTRDRLTSSYNEQFF. The chain recombines TRBV7-9 with TRBJ2-1; 8 positions agree with TRBD1. The CDR3 extends over 17 amino acids. V lost 7 bases and J lost 0; bases outside the gene matches: 11. Germline V gives CDR1 SEHNR, CDR2 FQNEAQ (reference sequence).

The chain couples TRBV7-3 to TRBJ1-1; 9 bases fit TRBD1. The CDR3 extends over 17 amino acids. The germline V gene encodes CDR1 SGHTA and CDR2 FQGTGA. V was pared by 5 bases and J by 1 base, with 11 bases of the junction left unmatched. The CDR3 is CASSPGGTGISNTEAFF. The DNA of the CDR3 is TGTGCCAGCAGCCCGGGGGGGACAGGGATATCGAACACTGAAGCTTTCTTT.

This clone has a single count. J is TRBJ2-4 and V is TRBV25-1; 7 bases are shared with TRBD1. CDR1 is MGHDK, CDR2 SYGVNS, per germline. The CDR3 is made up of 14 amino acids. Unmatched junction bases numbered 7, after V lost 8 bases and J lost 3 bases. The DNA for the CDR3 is TGTGCCAGCCAAGATAGGGGGCTCAAAAACATTCAGTACTTC. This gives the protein CASQDRGLKNIQYF. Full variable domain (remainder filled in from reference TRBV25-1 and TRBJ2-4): EADIYQTPRYLVIGTGKKITLECSQTMGHDKMYWYQQDPGMELHLIHYSYGVNSTEKGDLSSESTVSRIRTEHFPLTLESARPSHTSQYLCASQDRGLKNIQYFGAGTRLSVL.